The 10 T cell receptor beta chains below come from one sample, sequenced in a study of cytomegalovirus exposure and HLA in healthy donors. TCRdb keeps only in-frame clones here, not all; method: immunoSEQ multiplex PCR. This table holds approximately 99,000 clones, roughly 95% found once. Sequenced input: PBMCs. The source is a young woman in good health and CMV-seronegative.

The rearrangement joins TRBV5-1 to TRBJ1-1; D unclear. V was clipped by 0 bases and J by 2 bases, with 8 bases between them. This CDR3 is built from 14 residues. Germline assignment: CDR1 SGHRS and CDR2 YFSETQ. In nucleotides, the CDR3 is TGCGCCAGCAGCTTGGAAGAGATTAACACTGAAGCTTTCTTT. It translates to CASSLEEINTEAFF.

The V and J genes are TRBV28 and TRBJ1-5; 7 positions match TRBD1. The junction had 12 bases not matched to a gene; V was cut back by 10 bases and J by 3 bases. CDR1 MDHEN and CDR2 SYDVKM come from the germline V gene. The CDR3 has 15 residues. As DNA, the CDR3 is TGTGCCACCACTCCCCACAGGGGCCCCAATCAGCCCCAGCATTTT. Translation: CATTPHRGPNQPQHF.

This chain uses TRBV7-9 with TRBJ1-1; D is ambiguous. Trimming cost V 6 bases and J 1 base, with 9 bases left between them. The CDR3 sequence is 13 residues long. The germline gives CDR1 SEHNR, CDR2 FQNEAQ (reference sequence). CDR3 nucleotide sequence: TGTGCCAGCAGTCGTCCTCCGAACACTGAAGCTTTCTTT. This gives the protein CASSRPPNTEAFF.

This chain links TRBV5-1 with TRBJ2-1; the match to TRBD1 covers 7 bases. Germline CDR1 and CDR2: SGHRS and YFSETQ. The CDR3 totals 16 residues. The junction had 7 bases not matched to a gene; V was cut back by 4 bases and J by 0 bases. This CDR3 is CASSPTTGSSYNEQFF. The CDR3 DNA reads TGCGCCAGCAGCCCGACGACAGGGTCCTCCTACAATGAGCAGTTCTTC.

The rearrangement uses TRBV14 and TRBJ2-7; 9 positions match TRBD2. Trimming cost V 7 bases and J 4 bases; bases outside gene matches: 5. There are 13 residues in the CDR3. The germline gives CDR1 SGHDN, CDR2 FVKESK. This CDR3 reads CASTRGGAYEQYF. CDR3 coding DNA: TGTGCCAGCACGCGGGGGGGCGCGTACGAGCAGTACTTC.

This chain connects TRBV27 to TRBJ1-5, with D maybe TRBD1 (6 bases). The CDR3 has 15 amino acids. In germline, CDR1 is MNHEY, CDR2 SMNVEV (reference sequence). With 0 bases removed from V and 4 bases from J, the gap between germline ends came to 10 bases. CDR3 DNA: TGTGCCAGCAGTTTATCCACAGGGCTTAATCAGCCCCAGCATTTT. As protein: CASSLSTGLNQPQHF.

This chain links TRBV6-5 with TRBJ1-2; 9 positions match TRBD1. Germline trimming cut 7 bases from V and 5 bases from J; bases unmatched to any gene: 8. The CDR3 extends over 14 amino acids. Germline-derived CDR1 and CDR2 are MNHEY and SVGAGI. The CDR3 region has the DNA TGTGCCAGCACCCCAACGGACAGGGGATATGGCTACACCTTC. Translating it yields CASTPTDRGYGYTF.

The gene calls are TRBV5-4 and TRBJ2-1, with 9 bases aligning to TRBD1. This CDR3 has 15 amino acids. Trimming cost V 4 bases and J 0 bases; bases outside gene matches: 2. Germline values: CDR1 SGHNT, CDR2 YYREEE (reference sequence). CDR3 protein: CASSGTGSSYNEQFF. The CDR3 nucleotides are TGTGCCAGCAGCGGGACAGGGAGCTCCTACAATGAGCAGTTCTTC.

The rearrangement joins TRBV18 to TRBJ1-5; no firm D call. This CDR3 has 14 amino acids. CDR1 and CDR2 from the germline V gene are KGHSH and LQKENI. The V end was cut by 4 bases, the J end by 2 bases, with 9 bases between. The CDR3 spells CASSLDSGNQPQHF. As DNA, the CDR3 is TGTGCCAGCTCACTAGACTCCGGCAATCAGCCCCAGCATTTT.

The rearrangement links TRBV4-2 to TRBJ1-1; no firm D call. With 0 bases removed from V and 0 bases from J, the gap between germline ends came to 8 bases. This CDR3 has 15 residues. The V gene's germline CDR1 is LGHNA and CDR2 YNFKEQ. Here the CDR3 DNA reads TGTGCCAGCAGCCAAGATCGAGGGATGAACACTGAAGCTTTCTTT. Translation: CASSQDRGMNTEAFF.